This TCR beta chain derives from a study of T cell responses to AZD1222 COVID-19 vaccine. Background on the study: Doses given second, at about 4 or about 12 weeks, were pooled.

Concerning this clone itself: The antigen is not known.

Study findings and constraints: Of spike-specific TCRs, nearly half reportedly target regions left unmutated in variants. With two AZD1222 doses given, Spike-specific TCR breadth and depth both rose.

In germline, CDR1 is SEHNR, CDR2 FQNEAQ (reference sequence). V was pared by 3 bases and J by 10 bases, with 15 bases of the junction left unmatched. This CDR3 is 16 amino acids long. Clones were read by immunoSEQ multiplex PCR, and TCRdb kept only the in-frame ones, dropping some. The top ten clones hold about 29% of a sample with 120,000 or so clones, approximately 88% of them seen once. This chain links TRBV7-9 with TRBJ2-5; 9 nucleotides match TRBD2. The receptor was isolated from an adult in good health. The source was peripheral blood, collected on day 0 of AZD1222 vaccination. CDR3 coding DNA: TGTGCCAGCAGCTTTTCCGCTAGCGGGAAGGAAGGGGGCCAGTACTTC. It translates to CASSFSASGKEGGQYF.